This paragraph covers one T cell receptor beta chain sequence. Antigen: not known. The source of the sample is a study of response to subunit inactivated influenza vaccine. Study results and limitations: A suggestion made by the authors is that each seasonal influenza vaccination recruits few new T cells.

TCRdb re-analysed the RT-PCR reads in MiXCR, keeping a single row per CDR3 protein. The table lists approximately 300,000 distinct CDR3 sequences, 20% to 25% of them singletons, with about 9.3% in the top ten. The receptor was derived from a man aged 45 to 70 who received an inactivated influenza vaccine. Sequences were derived from PBMCs from blood, sampled 21 months after vaccination.

CDR3 coding DNA: TGCAGTGCTAGAGGTGGGAGCTCCTACAATGAGCAGTTCTTC. This sequence encodes CSARGGSSYNEQFF. V gene TRBV20-1 combines with J gene TRBJ2-1; tentative D call: TRBD2 (5 bases). V gave up 1 base and J gave up 0 bases, with 7 bases separating them. Germline V lookup: CDR1 DFQATT, CDR2 SNEGSKA (reference sequence). This CDR3 comprises 14 residues.